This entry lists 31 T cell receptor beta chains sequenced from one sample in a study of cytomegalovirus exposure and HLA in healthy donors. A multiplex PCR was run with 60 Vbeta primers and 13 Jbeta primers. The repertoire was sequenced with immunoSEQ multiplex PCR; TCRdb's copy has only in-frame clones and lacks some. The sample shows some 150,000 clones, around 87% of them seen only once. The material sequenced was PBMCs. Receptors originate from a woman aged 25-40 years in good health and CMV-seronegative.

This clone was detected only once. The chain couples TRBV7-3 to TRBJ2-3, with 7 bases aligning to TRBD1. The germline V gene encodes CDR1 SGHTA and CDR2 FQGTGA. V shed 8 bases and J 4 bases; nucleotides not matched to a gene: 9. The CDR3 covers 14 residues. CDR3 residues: CASGRQGMSDTQYF. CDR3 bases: TGTGCCAGCGGACGACAGGGCATGTCAGATACGCAGTATTTT. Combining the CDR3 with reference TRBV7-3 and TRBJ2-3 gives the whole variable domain GAGVSQTPSNKVTEKGKYVELRCDPISGHTALYWYRQSLGQGPEFLIYFQGTGAADDSGLPNDRFFAVRPEGSVSTLKIQRTERGDSAVYLCASGRQGMSDTQYFGPGTRLTVL.

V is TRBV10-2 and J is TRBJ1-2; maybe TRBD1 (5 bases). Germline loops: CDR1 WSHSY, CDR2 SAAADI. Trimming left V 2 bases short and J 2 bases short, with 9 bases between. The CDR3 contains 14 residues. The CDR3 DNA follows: TGCGCCAGCAGTGAGAGTGGGGCAAACTATGGCTACACCTTC. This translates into CASSESGANYGYTF.

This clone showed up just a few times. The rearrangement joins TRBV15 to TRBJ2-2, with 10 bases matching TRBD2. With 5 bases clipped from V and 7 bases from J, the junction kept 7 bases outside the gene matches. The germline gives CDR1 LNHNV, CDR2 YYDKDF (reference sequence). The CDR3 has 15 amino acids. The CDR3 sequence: CATSGLAGDVGELFF. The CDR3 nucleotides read TGTGCCACCAGCGGGCTAGCGGGAGATGTCGGGGAGCTGTTTTTT.

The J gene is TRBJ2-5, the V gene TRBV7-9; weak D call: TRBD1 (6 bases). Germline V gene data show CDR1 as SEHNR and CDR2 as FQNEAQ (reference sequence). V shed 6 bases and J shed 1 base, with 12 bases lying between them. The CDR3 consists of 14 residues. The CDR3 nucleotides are TGTGCCAGCAGTTCGACACAGGGCCAAGAGACCCAGTACTTC. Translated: CASSSTQGQETQYF.

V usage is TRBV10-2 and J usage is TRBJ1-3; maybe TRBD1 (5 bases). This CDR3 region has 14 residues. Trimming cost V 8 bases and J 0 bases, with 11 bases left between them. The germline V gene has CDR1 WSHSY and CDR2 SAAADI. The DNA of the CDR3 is TGCGCCAGCGGAACAGGCATCTCTGGAAACACCATATATTTT. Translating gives CASGTGISGNTIYF.

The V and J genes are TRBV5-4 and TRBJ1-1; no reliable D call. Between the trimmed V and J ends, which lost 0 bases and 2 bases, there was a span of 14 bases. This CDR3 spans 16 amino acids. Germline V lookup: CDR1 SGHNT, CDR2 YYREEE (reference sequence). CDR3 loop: CASSLDPQRYNTEAFF. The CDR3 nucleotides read TGTGCCAGCAGCTTGGATCCTCAGCGCTACAACACTGAAGCTTTCTTT.

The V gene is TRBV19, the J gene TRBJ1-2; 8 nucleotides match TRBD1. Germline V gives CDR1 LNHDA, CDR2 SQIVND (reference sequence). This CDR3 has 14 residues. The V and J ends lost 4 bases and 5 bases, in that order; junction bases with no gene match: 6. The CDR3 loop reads CASSNQGAFYGYTF. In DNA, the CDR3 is TGTGCCAGTAGTAATCAGGGGGCGTTTTATGGCTACACCTTC.

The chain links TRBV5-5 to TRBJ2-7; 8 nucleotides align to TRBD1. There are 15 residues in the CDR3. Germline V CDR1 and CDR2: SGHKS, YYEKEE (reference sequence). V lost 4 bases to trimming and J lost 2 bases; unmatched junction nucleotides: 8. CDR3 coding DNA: TGTGCCAGCAGCACCGGACAGGGAACCGCCTACGAGCAGTACTTC. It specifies CASSTGQGTAYEQYF.

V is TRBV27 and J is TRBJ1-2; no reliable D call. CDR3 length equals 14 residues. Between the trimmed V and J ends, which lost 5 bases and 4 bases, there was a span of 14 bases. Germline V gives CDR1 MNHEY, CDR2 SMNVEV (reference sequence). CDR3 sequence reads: CASSILGDPYGYTF. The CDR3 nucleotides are TGTGCCAGCAGTATCCTCGGGGATCCCTATGGCTACACCTTC.

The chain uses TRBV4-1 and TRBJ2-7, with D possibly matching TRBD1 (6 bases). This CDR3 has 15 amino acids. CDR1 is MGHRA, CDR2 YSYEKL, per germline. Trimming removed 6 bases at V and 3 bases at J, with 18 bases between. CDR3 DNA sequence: TGCGCCAGCAGGGCATCGAGGACAGCCAACTACGAGCAGTACTTC. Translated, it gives CASRASRTANYEQYF.

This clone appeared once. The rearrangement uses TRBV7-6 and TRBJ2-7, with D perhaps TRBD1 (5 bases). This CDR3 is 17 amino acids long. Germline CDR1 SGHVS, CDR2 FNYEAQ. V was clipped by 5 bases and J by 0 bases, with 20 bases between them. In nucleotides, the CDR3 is TGTGCCAGCAGCCCTCTCTCCAGGGCCCGAAGCTCCTACGAGCAGTACTTC. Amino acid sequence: CASSPLSRARSSYEQYF.

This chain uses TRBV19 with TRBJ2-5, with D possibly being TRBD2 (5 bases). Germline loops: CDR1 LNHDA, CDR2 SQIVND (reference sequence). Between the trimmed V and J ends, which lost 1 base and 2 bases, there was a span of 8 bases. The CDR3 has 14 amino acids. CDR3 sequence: CASSIVGDQETQYF. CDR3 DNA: TGTGCCAGTAGTATAGTGGGAGATCAAGAGACCCAGTACTTC.

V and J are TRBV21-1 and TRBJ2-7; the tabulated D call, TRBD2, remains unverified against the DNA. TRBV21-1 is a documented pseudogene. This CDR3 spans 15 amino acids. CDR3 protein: CASSNVSGSFYEQYF. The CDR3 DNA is TGTGCCAGCAGCAATGTCAGCGGGAGCTTCTACGAGCAGTACTTC.

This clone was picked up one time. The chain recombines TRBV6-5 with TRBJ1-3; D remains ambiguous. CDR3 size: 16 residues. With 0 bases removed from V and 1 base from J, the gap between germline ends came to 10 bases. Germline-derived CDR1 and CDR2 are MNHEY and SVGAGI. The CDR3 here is CASSYSGGQSGNTIYF. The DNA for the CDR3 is TGTGCCAGCAGTTACTCAGGAGGCCAATCTGGAAACACCATATATTTT.

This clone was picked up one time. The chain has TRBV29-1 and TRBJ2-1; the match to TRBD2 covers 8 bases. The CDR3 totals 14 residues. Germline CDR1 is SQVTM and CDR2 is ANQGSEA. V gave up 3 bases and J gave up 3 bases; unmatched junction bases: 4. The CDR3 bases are TGCAGCGTTGAGGAACTAGCGGTCTACAATGAGCAGTTCTTC. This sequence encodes CSVEELAVYNEQFF.

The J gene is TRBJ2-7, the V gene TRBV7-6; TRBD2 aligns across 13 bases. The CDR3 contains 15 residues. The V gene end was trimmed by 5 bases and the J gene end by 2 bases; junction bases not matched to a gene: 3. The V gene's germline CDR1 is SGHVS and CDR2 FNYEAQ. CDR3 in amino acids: CASSPTSGRPYEQYF. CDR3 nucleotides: TGTGCCAGCAGCCCGACTAGCGGGAGGCCCTACGAGCAGTACTTC.

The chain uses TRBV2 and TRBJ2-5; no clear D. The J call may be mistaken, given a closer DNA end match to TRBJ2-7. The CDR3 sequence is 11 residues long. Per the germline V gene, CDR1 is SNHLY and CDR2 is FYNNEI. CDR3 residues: CASSLVYEQYF. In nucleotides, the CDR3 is TGTGCCAGCAGTCTGGTCTACGAGCAGTACTTC.

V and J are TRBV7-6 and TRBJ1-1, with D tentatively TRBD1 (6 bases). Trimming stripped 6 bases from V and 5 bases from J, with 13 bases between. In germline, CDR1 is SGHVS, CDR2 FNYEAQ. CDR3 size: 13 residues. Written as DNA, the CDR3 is TGTGCCAGCAGAACACAGGGTTTTACTGAAGCTTTCTTT. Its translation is CASRTQGFTEAFF.

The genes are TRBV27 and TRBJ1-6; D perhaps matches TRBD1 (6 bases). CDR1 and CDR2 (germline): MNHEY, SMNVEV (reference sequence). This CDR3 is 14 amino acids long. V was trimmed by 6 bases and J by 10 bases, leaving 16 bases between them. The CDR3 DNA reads TGTGCCAGCAGACCTACAGGGCTTGGATCACCCCTCCACTTT. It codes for CASRPTGLGSPLHF.

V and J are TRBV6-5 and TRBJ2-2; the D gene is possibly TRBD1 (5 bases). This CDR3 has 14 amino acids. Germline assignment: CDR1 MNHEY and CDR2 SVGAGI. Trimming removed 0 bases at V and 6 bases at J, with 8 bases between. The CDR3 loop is CASSYSQGAGELFF. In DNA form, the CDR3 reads TGTGCCAGCAGTTACTCCCAAGGGGCCGGGGAGCTGTTTTTT.

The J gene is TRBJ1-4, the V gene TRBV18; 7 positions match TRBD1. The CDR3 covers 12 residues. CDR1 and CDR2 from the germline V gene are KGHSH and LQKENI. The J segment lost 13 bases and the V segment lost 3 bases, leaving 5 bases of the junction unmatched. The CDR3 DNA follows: TGTGCCAGCTCACCGGAGACAGGGATACTGTTTTTT. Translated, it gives CASSPETGILFF.

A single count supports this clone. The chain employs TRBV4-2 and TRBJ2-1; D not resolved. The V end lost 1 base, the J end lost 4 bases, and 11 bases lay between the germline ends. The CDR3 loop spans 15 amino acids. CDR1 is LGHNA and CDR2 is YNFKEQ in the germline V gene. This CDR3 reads CASSQATNLYNEQFF. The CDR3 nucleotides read TGTGCCAGCAGCCAAGCGACAAACTTATACAATGAGCAGTTCTTC.

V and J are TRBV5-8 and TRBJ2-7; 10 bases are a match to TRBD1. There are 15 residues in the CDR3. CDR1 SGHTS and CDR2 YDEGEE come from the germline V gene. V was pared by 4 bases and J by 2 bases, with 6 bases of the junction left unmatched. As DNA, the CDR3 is TGTGCCAGCAGCCGTACCGGGACAGGGGCCTACGAGCAGTACTTC. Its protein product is CASSRTGTGAYEQYF.

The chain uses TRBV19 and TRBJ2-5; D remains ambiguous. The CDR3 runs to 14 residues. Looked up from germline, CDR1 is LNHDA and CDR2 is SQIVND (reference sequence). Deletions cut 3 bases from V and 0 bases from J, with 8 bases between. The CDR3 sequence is CASSIGSYQETQYF. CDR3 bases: TGTGCCAGTAGTATCGGGTCGTACCAAGAGACCCAGTACTTC. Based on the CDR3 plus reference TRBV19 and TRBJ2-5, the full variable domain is DGGITQSPKYLFRKEGQNVTLSCEQNLNHDAMYWYRQDPGQGLRLIYYSQIVNDFQKGDIAEGYSVSREKKESFPLTVTSAQKNPTAFYLCASSIGSYQETQYFGPGTRLLVL.

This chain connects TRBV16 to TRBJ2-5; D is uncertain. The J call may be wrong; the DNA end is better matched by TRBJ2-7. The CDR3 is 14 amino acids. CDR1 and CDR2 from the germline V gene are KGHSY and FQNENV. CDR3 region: CASSQSAATYEQYF. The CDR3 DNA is TGTGCCAGCAGCCAATCGGCGGCGACCTACGAGCAGTACTTC.

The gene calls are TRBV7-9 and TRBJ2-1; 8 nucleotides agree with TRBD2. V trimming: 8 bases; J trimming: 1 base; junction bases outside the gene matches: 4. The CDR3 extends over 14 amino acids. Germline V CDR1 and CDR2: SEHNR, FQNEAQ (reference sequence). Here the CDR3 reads CASAGGISYNEQFF. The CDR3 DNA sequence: TGTGCCAGCGCGGGAGGAATTTCCTACAATGAGCAGTTCTTC.

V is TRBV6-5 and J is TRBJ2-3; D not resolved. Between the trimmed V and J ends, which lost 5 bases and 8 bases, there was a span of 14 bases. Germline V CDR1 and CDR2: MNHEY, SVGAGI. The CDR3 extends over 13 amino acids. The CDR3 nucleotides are TGTGCCAGCAGTATCGCAGGATTCGGTACGCAGTATTTT. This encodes CASSIAGFGTQYF.

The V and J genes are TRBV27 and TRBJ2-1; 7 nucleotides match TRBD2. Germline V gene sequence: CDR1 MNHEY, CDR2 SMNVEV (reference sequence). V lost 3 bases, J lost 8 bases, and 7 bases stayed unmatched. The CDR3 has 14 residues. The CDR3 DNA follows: TGTGCCAGCAGTTTCGACGGGAGGTCACATGAGCAGTTCTTC. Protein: CASSFDGRSHEQFF.

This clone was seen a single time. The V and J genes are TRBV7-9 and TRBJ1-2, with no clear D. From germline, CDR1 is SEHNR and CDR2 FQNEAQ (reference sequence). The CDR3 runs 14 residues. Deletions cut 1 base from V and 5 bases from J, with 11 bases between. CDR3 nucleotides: TGTGCCAGCAGCTTAGTGGCCAGAGGATATGGCTACACCTTC. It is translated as CASSLVARGYGYTF.

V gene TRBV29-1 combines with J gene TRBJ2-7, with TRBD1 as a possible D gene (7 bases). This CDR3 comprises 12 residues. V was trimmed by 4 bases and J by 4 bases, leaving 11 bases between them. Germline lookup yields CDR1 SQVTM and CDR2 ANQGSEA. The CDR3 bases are TGCAGCGTTGGCCAGGGGGGTTACGAGCAGTACTTC. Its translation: CSVGQGGYEQYF.

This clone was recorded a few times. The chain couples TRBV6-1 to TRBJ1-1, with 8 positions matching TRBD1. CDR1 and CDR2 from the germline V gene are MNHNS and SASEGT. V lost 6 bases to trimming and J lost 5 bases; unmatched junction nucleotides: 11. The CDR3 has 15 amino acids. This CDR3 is CASRQSGGAWTEAFF. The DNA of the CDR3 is TGTGCCAGCAGACAATCAGGGGGCGCTTGGACTGAAGCTTTCTTT.